This entry lists 15 T cell receptor beta chains sequenced from one sample in a study of cytomegalovirus exposure and HLA in healthy donors. Researchers ran the PCR with 60 Vbeta and 13 Jbeta primers. Using immunoSEQ multiplex PCR, the repertoire was profiled, and TCRdb retains in-frame clones only, with some absent. The profile shows around 65,000 clones, approximately 77% of them singletons. Sequencing was carried out using PBMCs. The receptors shown here come from a woman aged 30 to 39 in good health and CMV-seropositive.

This chain links TRBV5-1 with TRBJ2-5; TRBD1 agrees at 7 bases. Germline V gives CDR1 SGHRS, CDR2 YFSETQ. CDR3 length: 13 amino acids. V trimming: 4 bases; J trimming: 2 bases; junction bases outside the gene matches: 2. The CDR3 spells CASSRGQQETQYF. CDR3 sequence (DNA): TGCGCCAGCAGCCGGGGACAGCAAGAGACCCAGTACTTC. Full variable domain (outside the CDR3, taken from reference TRBV5-1 and TRBJ2-5): KAGVTQTPRYLIKTRGQQVTLSCSPISGHRSVSWYQQTPGQGLQFLFEYFSETQRNKGNFPGRFSGRQFSNSRSEMNVSTLELGDSALYLCASSRGQQETQYFGPGTRLLVL.

V and J are TRBV9 and TRBJ2-5; D call uncertain. Germline-derived CDR1 and CDR2 are SGDLS and YYNGEE. The CDR3 has 13 amino acids. The germline V and J ends were trimmed by 4 bases and 0 bases, with 7 bases remaining between them. The CDR3 protein is CASSPDNQETQYF. The CDR3 DNA is TGTGCCAGCAGCCCCGACAACCAAGAGACCCAGTACTTC.

The J gene is TRBJ1-5, the V gene TRBV7-2; 8 bases map to TRBD1. The germline V gene has CDR1 SGHTA and CDR2 FQGNSA. V was pared by 1 base and J by 3 bases, with 5 bases of the junction left unmatched. The CDR3 spans 16 residues. The CDR3 here is CASSLEGGQANQPQHF. In DNA, the CDR3 is TGTGCCAGCAGCTTAGAGGGGGGACAGGCCAATCAGCCCCAGCATTTT.

The V call is TRBV28, the J call TRBJ1-2; tentatively, D is TRBD1 (6 bases). The CDR3 is 17 amino acids. Germline-derived CDR1 and CDR2 are MDHEN and SYDVKM. The V and J ends lost 2 bases and 3 bases respectively, with 19 bases between them. Here the CDR3 DNA reads TGTGCCAGCAGTTTAAGGGAGGGGGTCGGAAAAGACTATGGCTACACCTTC. Encoded protein: CASSLREGVGKDYGYTF.

In this sample, this clone turned up once. This rearrangement joins TRBV19 to TRBJ2-3, with 12 bases fitting TRBD2. The CDR3 is 18 residues long. J was trimmed by 1 base and V by 1 base; bases with no gene match: 6. The germline V gene encodes CDR1 LNHDA and CDR2 SQIVND (reference sequence). Here the CDR3 DNA reads TGTGCCAGTAGTATAGGGCCGACTAGCGGGAGCCGCACAGATACGCAGTATTTT. Protein sequence: CASSIGPTSGSRTDTQYF.

The V and J genes are TRBV6-5 and TRBJ1-4; D might be TRBD1 (5 bases). Looked up from germline, CDR1 is MNHEY and CDR2 is SVGAGI. With 5 bases removed from V and 8 bases from J, the gap between germline ends came to 15 bases. The CDR3 has 14 residues. The CDR3 reads CASSRGTGGEKLFF. The DNA of the CDR3 is TGTGCCAGCAGTCGGGGGACCGGGGGAGAAAAACTGTTTTTT.

The count of this clone is one. The chain uses TRBV19 and TRBJ1-2, with D perhaps TRBD1 (5 bases). V shed 0 bases and J shed 4 bases, with 12 bases lying between them. This CDR3 has 15 amino acids. Germline lookup yields CDR1 LNHDA and CDR2 SQIVND (reference sequence). The CDR3: CASSIDPTVLYGYTF. As DNA, the CDR3 is TGTGCCAGTAGTATAGACCCGACAGTTCTCTATGGCTACACCTTC.

The chain joins TRBV29-1 to TRBJ2-5; D ambiguous. CDR1 and CDR2 from the germline V gene are SQVTM and ANQGSEA. Trimming removed 7 bases at V and 0 bases at J, with 3 bases between. The CDR3 consists of 10 residues. The CDR3 region is CSAYQETQYF. The CDR3 DNA reads TGCAGCGCCTACCAAGAGACCCAGTACTTC.

On this clone itself: A far larger clone is just one base off, so this is likely a read error. V is TRBV5-4 and J is TRBJ2-7; 7 bases line up with TRBD1. CDR3 length: 13 amino acids. CDR1 and CDR2 (germline): SGHNT, YYREEE (reference sequence). V was pared by 0 bases and J by 6 bases, with 3 bases of the junction left unmatched. CDR3 amino acids: CASSLDRGREQYF. As DNA, the CDR3 is TGTGCCAGCAGCTTGGACAGGGGTCGCGAGCAGTACTTC.

This clone appeared a few times. J is TRBJ1-1 and V is TRBV27; D might be TRBD1 (5 bases). The germline V and J ends were trimmed by 6 bases and 1 base, with 12 bases remaining between them. The CDR3 loop spans 14 amino acids. Germline loops: CDR1 MNHEY, CDR2 SMNVEV (reference sequence). This chain's CDR3 is CASSPGGPNTEAFF. CDR3 coding DNA: TGTGCCAGCAGCCCCGGGGGACCGAACACTGAAGCTTTCTTT.

This clone was observed a few times. The gene calls are TRBV6-6 and TRBJ1-5; tentative D call: TRBD1 (5 bases). Germline assignment: CDR1 MNHNY and CDR2 SVGAGI (reference sequence). The CDR3 spans 15 residues. The V end was cut by 0 bases, the J end by 7 bases, with 13 bases between. The CDR3 coding sequence is TGTGCCAGCAGTTACTCCCGAAGGGGTGGGCAGCCCCAGCATTTT. Translated, it gives CASSYSRRGGQPQHF.

The V gene is TRBV5-4, the J gene TRBJ2-7, with D possibly TRBD2 on 7 matching bases. V dropped 2 bases and J dropped 1 base, with 13 bases sitting between them. CDR1 SGHNT and CDR2 YYREEE come from the germline V gene (reference sequence). This CDR3 is built from 15 residues. For the CDR3, the DNA is TGTGCCAGCAGCTTCGGGGGAGGGGGGTCCTACGAGCAGTACTTC. Amino acids: CASSFGGGGSYEQYF.

V and J are TRBV7-2 and TRBJ1-5; D not certain. The V end lost 4 bases, the J end lost 4 bases, and 5 bases lay between the germline ends. The CDR3 is 12 amino acids. The germline V gene has CDR1 SGHTA and CDR2 FQGNSA. This CDR3 is CASSSLNQPQHF. The CDR3 nucleotides read TGTGCCAGCAGCTCCCTAAATCAGCCCCAGCATTTT. Using reference TRBV7-2 and TRBJ1-5 for the parts outside the CDR3, the full variable domain is GAGVSQSPSNKVTEKGKDVELRCDPISGHTALYWYRQSLGQGLEFLIYFQGNSAPDKSGLPSDRFSAERTGGSVSTLTIQRTQQEDSAVYLCASSSLNQPQHFGDGTRLSIL.

V is TRBV27 and J is TRBJ2-7; 8 bases fit TRBD2. CDR3 length: 15 residues. Germline CDR1 and CDR2: MNHEY and SMNVEV (reference sequence). V lost 8 bases to trimming and J lost 2 bases; unmatched junction nucleotides: 11. The CDR3 spells CASSREGGSPYEQYF. For the CDR3, the DNA is TGTGCCAGCTCCCGGGAGGGGGGCTCGCCCTACGAGCAGTACTTC.

As regards this clone: Other DNA sequences in this sample translate to the same CDR3. The DNA for the CDR3 is TGTGCCAGCAGTGCTACACAGGGCACCACAGATACGCAGTATTTT. This encodes CASSATQGTTDTQYF. The V call is TRBV6-4, the J call TRBJ2-3, with D possibly TRBD1 on 6 matching bases. Germline assignment: CDR1 MRHNA and CDR2 SNTAGT. This CDR3 contains 15 residues. With 4 bases removed from V and 2 bases from J, the gap between germline ends came to 13 bases.